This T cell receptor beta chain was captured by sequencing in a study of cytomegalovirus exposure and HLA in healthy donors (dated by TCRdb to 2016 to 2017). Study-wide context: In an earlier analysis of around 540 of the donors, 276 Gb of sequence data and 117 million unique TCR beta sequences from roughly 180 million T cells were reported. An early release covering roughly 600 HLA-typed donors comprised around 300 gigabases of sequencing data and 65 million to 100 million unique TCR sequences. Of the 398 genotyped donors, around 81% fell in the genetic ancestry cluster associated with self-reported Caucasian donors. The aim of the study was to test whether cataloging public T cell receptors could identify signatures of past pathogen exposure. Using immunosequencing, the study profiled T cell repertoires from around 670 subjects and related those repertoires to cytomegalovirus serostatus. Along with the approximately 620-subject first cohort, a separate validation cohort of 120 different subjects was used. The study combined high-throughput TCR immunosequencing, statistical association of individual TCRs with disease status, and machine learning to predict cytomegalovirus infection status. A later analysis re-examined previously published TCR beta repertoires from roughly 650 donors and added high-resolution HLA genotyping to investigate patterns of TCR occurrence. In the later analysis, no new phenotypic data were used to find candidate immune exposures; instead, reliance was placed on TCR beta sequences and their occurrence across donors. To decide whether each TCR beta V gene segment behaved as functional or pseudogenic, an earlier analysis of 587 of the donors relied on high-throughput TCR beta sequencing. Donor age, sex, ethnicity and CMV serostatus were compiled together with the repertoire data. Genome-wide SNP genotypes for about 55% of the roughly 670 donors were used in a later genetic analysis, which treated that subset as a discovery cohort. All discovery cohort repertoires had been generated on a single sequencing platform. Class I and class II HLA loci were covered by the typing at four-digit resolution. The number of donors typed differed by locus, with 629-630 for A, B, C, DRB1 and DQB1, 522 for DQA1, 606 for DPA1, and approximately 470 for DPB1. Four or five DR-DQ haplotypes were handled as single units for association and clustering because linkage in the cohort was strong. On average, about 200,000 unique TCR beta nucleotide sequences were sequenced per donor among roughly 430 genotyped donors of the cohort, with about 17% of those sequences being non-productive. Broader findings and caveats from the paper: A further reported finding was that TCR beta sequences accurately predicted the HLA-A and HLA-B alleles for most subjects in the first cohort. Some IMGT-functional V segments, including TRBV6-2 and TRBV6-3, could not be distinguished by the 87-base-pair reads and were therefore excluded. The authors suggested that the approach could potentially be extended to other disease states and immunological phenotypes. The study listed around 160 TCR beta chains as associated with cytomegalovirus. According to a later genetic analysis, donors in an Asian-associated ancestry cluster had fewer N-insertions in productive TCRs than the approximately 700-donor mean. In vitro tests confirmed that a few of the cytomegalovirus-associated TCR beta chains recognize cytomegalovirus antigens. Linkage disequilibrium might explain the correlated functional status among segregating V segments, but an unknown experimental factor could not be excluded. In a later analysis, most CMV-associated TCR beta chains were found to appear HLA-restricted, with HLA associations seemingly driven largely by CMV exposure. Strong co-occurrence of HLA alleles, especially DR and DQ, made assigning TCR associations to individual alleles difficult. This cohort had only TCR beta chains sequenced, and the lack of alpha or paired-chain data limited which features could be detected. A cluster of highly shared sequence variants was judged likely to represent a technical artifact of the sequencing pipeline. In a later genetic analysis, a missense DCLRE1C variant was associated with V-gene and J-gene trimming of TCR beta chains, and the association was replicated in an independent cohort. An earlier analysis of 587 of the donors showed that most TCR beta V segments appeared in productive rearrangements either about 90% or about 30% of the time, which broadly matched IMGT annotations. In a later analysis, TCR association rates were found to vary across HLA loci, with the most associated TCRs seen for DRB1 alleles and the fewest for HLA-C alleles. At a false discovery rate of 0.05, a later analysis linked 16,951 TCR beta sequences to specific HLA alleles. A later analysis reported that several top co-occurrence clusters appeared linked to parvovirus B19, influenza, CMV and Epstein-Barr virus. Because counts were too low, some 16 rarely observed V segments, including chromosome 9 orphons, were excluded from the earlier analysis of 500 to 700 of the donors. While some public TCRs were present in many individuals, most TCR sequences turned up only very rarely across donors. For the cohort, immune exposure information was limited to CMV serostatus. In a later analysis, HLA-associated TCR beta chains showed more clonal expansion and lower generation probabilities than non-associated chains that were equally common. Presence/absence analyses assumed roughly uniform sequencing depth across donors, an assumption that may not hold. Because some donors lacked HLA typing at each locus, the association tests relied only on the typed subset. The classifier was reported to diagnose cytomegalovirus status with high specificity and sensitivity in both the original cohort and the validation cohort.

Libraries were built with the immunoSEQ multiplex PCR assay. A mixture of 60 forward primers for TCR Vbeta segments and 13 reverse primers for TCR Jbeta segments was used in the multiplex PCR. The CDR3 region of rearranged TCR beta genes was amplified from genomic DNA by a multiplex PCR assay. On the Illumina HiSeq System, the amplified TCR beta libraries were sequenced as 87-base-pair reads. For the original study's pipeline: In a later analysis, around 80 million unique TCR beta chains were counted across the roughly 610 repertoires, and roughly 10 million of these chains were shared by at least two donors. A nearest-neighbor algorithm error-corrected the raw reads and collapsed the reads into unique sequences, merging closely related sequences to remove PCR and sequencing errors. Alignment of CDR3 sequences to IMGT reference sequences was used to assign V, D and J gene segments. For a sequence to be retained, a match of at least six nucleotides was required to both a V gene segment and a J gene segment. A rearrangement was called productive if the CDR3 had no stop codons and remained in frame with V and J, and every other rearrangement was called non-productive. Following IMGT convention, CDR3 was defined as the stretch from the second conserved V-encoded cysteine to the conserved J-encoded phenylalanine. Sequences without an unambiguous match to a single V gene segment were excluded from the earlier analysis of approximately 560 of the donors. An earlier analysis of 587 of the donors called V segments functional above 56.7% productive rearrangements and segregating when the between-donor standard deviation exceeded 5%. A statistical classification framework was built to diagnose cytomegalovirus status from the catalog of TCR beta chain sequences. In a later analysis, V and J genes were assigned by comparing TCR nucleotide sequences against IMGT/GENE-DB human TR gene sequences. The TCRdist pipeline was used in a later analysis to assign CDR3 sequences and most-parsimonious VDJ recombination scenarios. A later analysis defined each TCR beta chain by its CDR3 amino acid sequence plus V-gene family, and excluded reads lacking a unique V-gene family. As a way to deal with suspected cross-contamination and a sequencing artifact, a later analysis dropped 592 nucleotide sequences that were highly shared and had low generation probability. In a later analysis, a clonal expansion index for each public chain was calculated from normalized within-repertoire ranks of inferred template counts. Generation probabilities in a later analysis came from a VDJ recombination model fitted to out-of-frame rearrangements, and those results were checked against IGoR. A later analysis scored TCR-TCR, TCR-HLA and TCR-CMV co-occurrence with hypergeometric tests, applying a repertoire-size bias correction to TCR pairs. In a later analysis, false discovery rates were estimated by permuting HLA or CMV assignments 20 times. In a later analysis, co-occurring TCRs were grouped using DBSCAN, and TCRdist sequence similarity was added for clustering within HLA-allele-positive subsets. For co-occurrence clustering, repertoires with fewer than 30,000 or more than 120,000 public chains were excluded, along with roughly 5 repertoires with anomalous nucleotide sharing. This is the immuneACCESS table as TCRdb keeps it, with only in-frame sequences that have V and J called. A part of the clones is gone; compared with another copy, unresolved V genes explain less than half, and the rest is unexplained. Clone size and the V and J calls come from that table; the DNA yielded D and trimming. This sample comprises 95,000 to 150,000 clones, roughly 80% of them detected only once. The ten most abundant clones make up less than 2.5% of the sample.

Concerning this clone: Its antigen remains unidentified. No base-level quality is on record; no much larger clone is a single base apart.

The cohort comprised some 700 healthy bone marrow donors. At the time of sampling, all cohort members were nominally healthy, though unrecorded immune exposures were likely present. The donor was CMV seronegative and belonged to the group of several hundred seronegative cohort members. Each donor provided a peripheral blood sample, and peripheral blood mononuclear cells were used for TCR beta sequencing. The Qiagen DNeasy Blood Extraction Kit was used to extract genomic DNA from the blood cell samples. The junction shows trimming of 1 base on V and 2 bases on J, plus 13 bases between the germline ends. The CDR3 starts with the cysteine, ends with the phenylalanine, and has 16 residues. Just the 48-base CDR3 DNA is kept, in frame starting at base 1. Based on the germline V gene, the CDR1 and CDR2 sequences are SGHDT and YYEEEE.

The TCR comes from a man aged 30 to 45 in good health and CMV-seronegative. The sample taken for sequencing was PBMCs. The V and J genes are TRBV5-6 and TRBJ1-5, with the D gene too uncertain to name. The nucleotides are TGTGCCAGCAGCTTGCACCGCTTAGATGGCAATCAGCCCCAGCATTTT. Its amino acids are CASSLHRLDGNQPQHF.